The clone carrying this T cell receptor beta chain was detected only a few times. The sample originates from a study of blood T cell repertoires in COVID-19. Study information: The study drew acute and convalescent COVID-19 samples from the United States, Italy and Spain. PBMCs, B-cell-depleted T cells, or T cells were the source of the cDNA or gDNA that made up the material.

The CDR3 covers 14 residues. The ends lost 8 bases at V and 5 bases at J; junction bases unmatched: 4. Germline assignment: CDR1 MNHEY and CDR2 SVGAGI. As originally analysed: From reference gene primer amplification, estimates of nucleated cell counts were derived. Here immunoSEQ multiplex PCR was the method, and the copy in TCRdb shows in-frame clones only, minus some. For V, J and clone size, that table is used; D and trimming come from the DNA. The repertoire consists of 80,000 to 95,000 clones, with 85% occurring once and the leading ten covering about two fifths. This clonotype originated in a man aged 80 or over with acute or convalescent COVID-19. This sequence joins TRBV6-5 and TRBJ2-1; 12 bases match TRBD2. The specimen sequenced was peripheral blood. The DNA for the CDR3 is TGTGCCAGCTTCGGACTAGCGGGGCACAATGAGCAGTTCTTC. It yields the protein CASFGLAGHNEQFF.